The T cell receptor beta chain described here comes from a study of blood T cell repertoires in COVID-19. Study-level background: T cells, B-cell-depleted T cells, or PBMCs supplied cDNA or gDNA.

With V trimmed by 6 bases and J by 5 bases, 8 bases remained unmatched. The germline V gene has CDR1 MGHDK and CDR2 SYGVNS. The CDR3 extends over 14 amino acids. Libraries were prepared by immunoSEQ multiplex PCR; TCRdb keeps only in-frame clonotypes and omits some of them. The sample gives 90,000 to 150,000 clones, 75% to 85% of which show up once; around 3.9% is in the top ten. The sequence was obtained from a woman over 75 with acute or convalescent COVID-19. This chain uses TRBV25-1 with TRBJ1-1; 8 bases agree with TRBD1. The sequenced material came from peripheral blood. The CDR3 sequence is CASRNRQGATEAFF. CDR3 in DNA: TGTGCCAGCAGAAATAGGCAGGGGGCGACTGAAGCTTTCTTT.